These 8 T cell receptor beta chains were all obtained from the same sample, sequenced in a study of cytotoxic CD8 clonotypes in ibrutinib-treated CLL. TCRdb's copy holds only in-frame clones and misses some; the assay was immunoSEQ multiplex PCR. The table records around 200,000 clones, approximately 79% of them present only once. The source material was PBMCs, sampled after 12 months of ibrutinib treatment. The origin of the receptors is a human donor with chronic lymphocytic leukemia.

About this clone itself: The sample carries other DNA sequences with the same CDR3. The chain couples TRBV6-5 to TRBJ2-7; no clear D. V was trimmed by 0 bases and J by 2 bases, leaving 8 bases between them. The CDR3 is made up of 14 amino acids. The germline CDR1 and CDR2 sequences are MNHEY and SVGAGI. The CDR3 DNA sequence: TGTGCCAGCAGTTACTCGGGCCAGACCTACGAGCAGTACTTC. Amino acids: CASSYSGQTYEQYF.

This clone has a single count. V is TRBV19 and J is TRBJ2-1, with a tentative D call TRBD2 (6 bases). V lost 3 bases and J 4 bases, leaving 19 bases between the germline ends. CDR1 is LNHDA, CDR2 SQIVND, per germline (reference sequence). CDR3 length: 17 residues. The CDR3 region is CASSINGPGLTYNEQFF. In DNA form, the CDR3 reads TGTGCCAGTAGTATTAACGGTCCAGGACTAACATACAATGAGCAGTTCTTC. Variable domain in full (rest from reference TRBV19 and TRBJ2-1): DGGITQSPKYLFRKEGQNVTLSCEQNLNHDAMYWYRQDPGQGLRLIYYSQIVNDFQKGDIAEGYSVSREKKESFPLTVTSAQKNPTAFYLCASSINGPGLTYNEQFFGPGTRLTVL.

This clone showed up just a few times. The gene calls are TRBV6-1 and TRBJ2-7; 11 bases are a match to TRBD1. The CDR3 is 15 amino acids. Germline V gene lookup returns CDR1 MNHNS and CDR2 SASEGT. J gave up 7 bases and V 6 bases, and 11 bases lay outside the gene matches. CDR3 sequence reads: CASSTGQGVLREQYF. Written as DNA, the CDR3 is TGTGCCAGCAGCACGGGACAGGGGGTATTGAGGGAGCAGTACTTC.

The chain couples TRBV7-8 to TRBJ1-3, with no clear D. Germline loops: CDR1 SGHVS, CDR2 FQNEAQ. Trimming removed 1 base from V and 8 bases from J, with 15 bases in between. The CDR3 loop spans 15 amino acids. CDR3 bases: TGTGCCAGCAGCTTAGACCTGGGCGGCGGGGACACCATATATTTT. Protein sequence: CASSLDLGGGDTIYF.

The CDR3 here is CASSRDINYGYTF. In DNA, the CDR3 is TGTGCCAGCAGTCGGGACATAAACTATGGCTACACCTTC. This chain joins TRBV7-9 and TRBJ1-2, with D perhaps matching TRBD1 (6 bases). Trimming left V 6 bases short and J 2 bases short, with 10 bases between. Germline CDR1 is SEHNR and CDR2 is FQNEAQ (reference sequence). CDR3 length equals 13 residues.

The chain couples TRBV5-1 to TRBJ2-5, with no clear D. CDR3 length equals 14 residues. Trimming removed 0 bases at V and 5 bases at J, with 11 bases between. The germline gives CDR1 SGHRS, CDR2 YFSETQ. Here the CDR3 reads CASSLEQPWETQYF. CDR3 nucleotides: TGCGCCAGCAGCTTGGAACAGCCGTGGGAGACCCAGTACTTC.

This clone has a single count. The chain recombines TRBV6-1 with TRBJ2-7; no definite D call. Deletions cut 7 bases from V and 7 bases from J, with 8 bases between. The CDR3 length is 10 residues. Germline CDR1 reads MNHNS; CDR2 reads SASEGT. The CDR3 protein is CASTPREQYF. CDR3 bases: TGTGCCAGCACCCCCAGGGAGCAGTACTTC.

The chain employs TRBV25-1 and TRBJ1-1; D remains unclear. The CDR3 runs 13 residues. V lost 11 bases, J lost 2 bases, and 15 bases lay in between. Germline CDR1 is MGHDK and CDR2 is SYGVNS. The CDR3 loop reads CASQLGFNTEAFF. The CDR3 DNA is TGTGCCTCGCAGTTAGGATTTAACACTGAAGCTTTCTTT.